This section outlines one T cell receptor beta chain sequence together with its context. Antigen specificity is unknown. This sample stems from a study of cytomegalovirus exposure and HLA in healthy donors. The PCR was carried out with 60 Vbeta primers and 13 Jbeta primers. Measured with immunoSEQ multiplex PCR; TCRdb has only the in-frame clones, and not every one. The table has more than 100,000 clones, roughly 60% seen once. Study results and caveats: CMV serostatus was the only immune exposure information that was available.

The CDR3 has 14 amino acids. Trimming shortened V by 7 bases and J by 3 bases, and 15 bases separated the two germline ends. The V gene's germline CDR1 is MNHEY and CDR2 SMNVEV (reference sequence). The sequencing input was PBMCs. The J gene is TRBJ1-1, the V gene TRBV27; no clear D. This sequence was found in a man aged 40-49 years in good health and CMV-seropositive. The CDR3 DNA reads as TGTGCCAGCATTTACGGGTCGAAGGACACTGAAGCTTTCTTT. It is translated as CASIYGSKDTEAFF.